A selection of T cell receptor beta chains follows, all from one sample in a study of CD8 T cells in Susac syndrome. MiXCR was run by TCRdb on the immunoSEQ multiplex PCR reads, yielding one entry per CDR3 protein. The table records about 120,000 distinct CDR3 sequences, around 94% of them present only once. Sequenced material: CD4+ T cells from PBMCs. These receptors were collected from a human donor in good health. The CDR3 runs from the conserved cysteine through the conserved F or W. The D gene is left open where the match is weak. Clone size, where shown, is once, few, many, or a class for clones that have expanded.

D,V,size,J,CDR3,DNA
NA,TRBV30,NA,TRBJ2-1,CAWSVSLLPGGEQFF,TGTGCCTGGAGTGTTTCTCTACTGCCAGGTGGTGAGCAGTTCTTC
NA,TRBV27,few,TRBJ2-5,CASSLRGAETQYF,TGTGCCAGCAGTTTACGCGGAGCAGAGACCCAGTACTTC
NA,TRBV15,NA,TRBJ2-1,CATSKRGRQFF,TGTGCCACCAGCAAAAGGGGAAGGCAGTTCTTC
TRBD2,TRBV6-2/TRBV6-3,NA,TRBJ2-1,CASSYLAGVNEQFF,TGTGCCAGCAGTTACTTAGCGGGAGTGAATGAGCAGTTCTTC
NA,TRBV5-1,NA,TRBJ2-7,CASSTDNYEQYF,TGCGCCAGCAGCACTGACAACTACGAGCAGTACTTC
TRBD2,TRBV5-1,NA,TRBJ2-5,CASSPGLAGGGQETQYF,TGCGCCAGCAGCCCAGGACTAGCGGGAGGAGGTCAAGAGACCCAGTACTTC
TRBD1,TRBV20-1,NA,TRBJ1-5,CSAGNRGQPQHF,TGCAGTGCAGGAAACAGGGGCCAGCCCCAGCATTTT
NA,TRBV20-1,NA,TRBJ2-7,CSALQGAEVYEQYF,TGCAGTGCTCTCCAAGGGGCGGAGGTCTACGAGCAGTACTTC
NA,TRBV3-1,NA,TRBJ1-1,CASSQAGPRRAEAFF,TGTGCCAGCAGCCAAGCTGGCCCCAGAAGGGCTGAAGCTTTCTTT
NA,TRBV3-1,NA,TRBJ2-5,CASSQKPQETQYF,TGTGCCAGCAGCCAAAAACCCCAAGAGACCCAGTACTTC
NA,TRBV3-1,NA,TRBJ2-7,CASSQGNRANEQYF,TGTGCCAGCAGCCAGGGGAACAGGGCGAACGAGCAGTACTTC
NA,TRBV20-1,NA,TRBJ2-6,CSARSGANVLTF,TGCAGTGCTAGGAGCGGGGCCAACGTCCTGACTTTC
NA,TRBV3-1,NA,TRBJ2-3,CASSQDWRTDTQYF,TGTGCCAGCAGCCAAGATTGGAGAACAGATACGCAGTATTTT
NA,TRBV12-3/TRBV12-4,NA,TRBJ2-3,CASSFILGEWGTDTQYF,TGTGCCAGCAGTTTCATCCTTGGGGAGTGGGGCACAGATACGCAGTATTTT
NA,TRBV5-1,once,TRBJ1-2,CASSLWGAPERYTF,TGCGCCAGCAGCTTGTGGGGGGCCCCAGAACGATACACCTTC
NA,TRBV20-1,NA,TRBJ2-7,CSATKGGEDEQYF,TGCAGTGCTACCAAGGGGGGGGAGGACGAGCAGTACTTC
NA,TRBV19,once,TRBJ1-5,CASSIPRHNQPQHF,TGTGCCAGTAGTATCCCCCGACACAATCAGCCCCAGCATTTT
NA,TRBV20-1,NA,TRBJ1-4,CSARNPTGDSTNEKLFF,TGCAGTGCTAGAAACCCAACAGGAGACTCAACTAATGAAAAACTGTTTTTT
TRBD2,TRBV19,NA,TRBJ2-2,CASSSRTSGNTGELFF,TGTGCCAGTAGTTCACGGACTAGCGGAAACACCGGGGAGCTGTTTTTT
NA,TRBV5-1,NA,TRBJ2-3,CASSLGTLQDTQYF,TGCGCCAGCAGCCTAGGGACCCTCCAGGACACGCAGTATTTT
NA,TRBV3-1,NA,TRBJ1-6,CASSQGQEDPPLHF,TGTGCCAGCAGCCAAGGACAGGAGGATCCACCCCTCCACTTT
TRBD2,TRBV7-9,once,TRBJ2-1,CASSLAHGGFAGGDTEQFF,TGTGCCAGCAGCTTAGCGCACGGGGGTTTCGCGGGAGGGGATACTGAGCAGTTCTTC
TRBD2,TRBV11-2,NA,TRBJ2-1,CASSSHSGFNNEQFF,TGTGCCAGCAGCTCCCATAGCGGGTTTAACAATGAGCAGTTCTTC
NA,TRBV12-3/TRBV12-4,NA,TRBJ2-3,CASSLLGAYTQYF,TGTGCCAGCAGTTTGCTAGGGGCTTATACGCAGTATTTT
TRBD2,TRBV12-3/TRBV12-4,NA,TRBJ2-5,CASISGTSGTETQYF,TGTGCCAGCATCTCCGGGACTAGCGGAACAGAGACCCAGTACTTC
NA,TRBV4-1,NA,TRBJ1-5,CASSQDAGGPQHF,TGCGCCAGCAGCCAAGATGCTGGGGGTCCCCAGCATTTT
TRBD1,TRBV28,once,TRBJ1-2,CASSSPQGAAGYGYTF,TGTGCCAGCAGTTCTCCCCAGGGGGCAGCGGGCTATGGCTACACCTTC
NA,TRBV6-5,NA,TRBJ1-1,CASSYVSLSGRTEAFF,TGTGCCAGCAGTTACGTTTCTTTGTCTGGGAGGACTGAAGCTTTCTTT
NA,TRBV2,NA,TRBJ2-7,CASSVGGANEQYF,TGTGCCAGCAGTGTGGGAGGAGCCAACGAGCAGTACTTC
TRBD1,TRBV7-2,NA,TRBJ2-7,CASSSLQGSDEQYF,TGTGCCAGCAGCTCACTACAGGGGTCGGACGAGCAGTACTTC
TRBD2,TRBV3-1,once,TRBJ2-5,CASSQGLREGRGTQYF,TGTGCCAGCAGCCAAGGGCTGCGGGAGGGACGGGGGACCCAGTACTTC
NA,TRBV11-2,NA,TRBJ2-3,CASSLRTQYF,TGTGCCAGCAGCCTCCGTACGCAGTATTTT
NA,TRBV7-2,NA,TRBJ1-2,CASSSGSGNGYTF,TGTGCCAGCAGCTCGGGGAGTGGCAACGGCTACACCTTC
NA,TRBV30,NA,TRBJ1-5,CAWSSYSDSQPQHF,TGTGCCTGGAGTTCATACTCCGACAGTCAGCCCCAGCATTTT
NA,TRBV4-1,NA,TRBJ2-1,CASSQDEYNEQFF,TGCGCCAGCAGCCAAGACGAGTACAATGAGCAGTTCTTC
NA,TRBV20-1,NA,TRBJ2-1,CSASFRNEQFF,TGCAGTGCTAGCTTTAGAAATGAGCAGTTCTTC
TRBD2,TRBV6-6,NA,TRBJ2-5,CASSPLAGGPGETQYF,TGTGCCAGCAGCCCACTAGCGGGAGGGCCCGGAGAGACCCAGTACTTC
TRBD1,TRBV18,NA,TRBJ2-4,CASSPPGQRLVGNIQYF,TGTGCCAGCTCACCACCGGGACAGAGACTCGTGGGAAACATTCAGTACTTC
NA,TRBV7-3,NA,TRBJ2-3,CASSLLAGATDTQYF,TGTGCCAGCAGCTTATTGGCAGGGGCAACAGATACGCAGTATTTT
TRBD1,TRBV19,NA,TRBJ1-5,CASSRTGTFPSNQPQHF,TGTGCCAGTAGCAGGACAGGGACCTTCCCTAGCAATCAGCCCCAGCATTTT
NA,TRBV6-5,NA,TRBJ2-7,CASSPTSSSYEQYF,TGTGCCAGCAGCCCCACATCGAGCTCCTACGAGCAGTACTTC
NA,TRBV4-3,NA,TRBJ2-7,CASSQDRANEQYF,TGCGCCAGCAGCCAAGATCGGGCGAACGAGCAGTACTTC
NA,TRBV19,NA,TRBJ2-7,CASRIPAGEQYF,TGTGCCAGTAGGATCCCGGCGGGAGAGCAGTACTTC
TRBD1,TRBV14,once,TRBJ2-2,CASSHRTGLNTGELFF,TGTGCCAGCAGCCATCGGACAGGCCTGAACACCGGGGAGCTGTTTTTT
NA,TRBV5-1,NA,TRBJ2-5,CASSLGVSFQETQYF,TGCGCCAGCAGCTTGGGCGTCTCGTTCCAAGAGACCCAGTACTTC
TRBD2,TRBV6-1,NA,TRBJ2-7,CASSRSLAGASSYEQYF,TGTGCCAGCAGTCGATCCCTAGCGGGAGCTTCCTCCTACGAGCAGTACTTC
NA,TRBV7-9,NA,TRBJ2-5,CASSRNRGGKETQYF,TGTGCCAGCAGCCGCAACAGGGGGGGAAAAGAGACCCAGTACTTC
TRBD1,TRBV6-5,once,TRBJ1-6,CASSKGTGVSPLHF,TGTGCCAGCAGTAAAGGGACAGGGGTCTCACCCCTCCACTTT
TRBD1,TRBV5-1,NA,TRBJ1-1,CASSVGWTGGYGAFF,TGCGCCAGCAGCGTAGGCTGGACAGGGGGCTACGGAGCTTTCTTT
NA,TRBV18,NA,TRBJ1-1,CASSPGGSEAFF,TGTGCCAGCTCACCGGGGGGCAGCGAAGCTTTCTTT
TRBD1,TRBV12-3/TRBV12-4,NA,TRBJ2-7,CASTRDRGKSEQYF,TGTGCCAGCACTCGAGACAGGGGGAAGTCCGAGCAGTACTTC
TRBD2,TRBV7-2,once,TRBJ2-1,CASSSTSGRVGEQFF,TGTGCCAGCAGCTCCACTAGCGGGAGAGTCGGGGAGCAGTTCTTC